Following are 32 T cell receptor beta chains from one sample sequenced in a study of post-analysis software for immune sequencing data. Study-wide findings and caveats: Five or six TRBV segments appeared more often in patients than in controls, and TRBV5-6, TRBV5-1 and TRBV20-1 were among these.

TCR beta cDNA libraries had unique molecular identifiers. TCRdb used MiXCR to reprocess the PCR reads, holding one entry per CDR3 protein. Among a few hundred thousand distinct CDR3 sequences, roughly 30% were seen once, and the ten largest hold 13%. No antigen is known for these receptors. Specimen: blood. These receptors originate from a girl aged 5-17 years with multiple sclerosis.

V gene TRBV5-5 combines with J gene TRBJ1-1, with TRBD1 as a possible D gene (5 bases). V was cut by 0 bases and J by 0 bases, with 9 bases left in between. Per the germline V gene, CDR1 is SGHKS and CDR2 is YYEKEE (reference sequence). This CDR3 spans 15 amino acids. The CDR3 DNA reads TGTGCCAGCAGCTTGGAGGGGAGTATGAACACTGAAGCTTTCTTT. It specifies CASSLEGSMNTEAFF.

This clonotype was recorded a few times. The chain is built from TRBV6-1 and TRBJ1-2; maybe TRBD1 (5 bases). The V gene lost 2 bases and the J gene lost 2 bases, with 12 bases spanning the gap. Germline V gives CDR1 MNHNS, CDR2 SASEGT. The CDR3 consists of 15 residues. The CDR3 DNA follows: TGTGCCAGCAGTGAAAGGGGACGGTCGAACTATGGCTACACCTTC. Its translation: CASSERGRSNYGYTF.

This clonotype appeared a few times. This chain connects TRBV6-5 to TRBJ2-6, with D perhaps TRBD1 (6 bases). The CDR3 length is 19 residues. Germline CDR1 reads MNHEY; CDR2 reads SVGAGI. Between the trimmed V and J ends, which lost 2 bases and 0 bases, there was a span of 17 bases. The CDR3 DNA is TGTGCCAGCAGTTACCCTCGCGGTGACAGGATCTCTGGGGCCAACGTCCTGACTTTC. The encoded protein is CASSYPRGDRISGANVLTF.

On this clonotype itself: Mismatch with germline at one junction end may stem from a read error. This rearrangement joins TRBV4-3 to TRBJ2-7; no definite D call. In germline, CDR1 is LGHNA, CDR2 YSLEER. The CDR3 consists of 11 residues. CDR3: CANSQANEQYF. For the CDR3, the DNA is TGCGCCAACAGCCAAGCGAACGAGCAGTACTTC.

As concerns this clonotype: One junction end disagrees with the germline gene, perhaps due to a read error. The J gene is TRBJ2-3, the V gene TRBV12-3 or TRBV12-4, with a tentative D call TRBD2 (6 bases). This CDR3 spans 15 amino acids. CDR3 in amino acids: CASSWEAGSTDAQYF. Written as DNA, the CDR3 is TGTGCCAGCAGTTGGGAGGCGGGAAGCACAGATGCGCAGTATTTT.

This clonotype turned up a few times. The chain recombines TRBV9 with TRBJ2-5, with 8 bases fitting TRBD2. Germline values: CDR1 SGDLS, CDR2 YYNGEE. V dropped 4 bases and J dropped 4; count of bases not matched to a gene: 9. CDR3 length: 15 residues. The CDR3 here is CASSSRGGHLETQYF. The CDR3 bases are TGTGCCAGCAGCTCACGGGGGGGCCATCTAGAGACCCAGTACTTC.

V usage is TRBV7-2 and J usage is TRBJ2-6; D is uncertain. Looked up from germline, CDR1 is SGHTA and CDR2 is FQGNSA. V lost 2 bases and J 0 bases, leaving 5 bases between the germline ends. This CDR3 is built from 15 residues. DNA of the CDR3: TGTGCCAGCAGCTTATATGGCTCTGGGGCCAACGTCCTGACTTTC. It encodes CASSLYGSGANVLTF.

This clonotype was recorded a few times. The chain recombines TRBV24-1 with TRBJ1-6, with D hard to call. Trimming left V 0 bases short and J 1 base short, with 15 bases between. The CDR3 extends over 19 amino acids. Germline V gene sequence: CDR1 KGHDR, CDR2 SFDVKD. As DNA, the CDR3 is TGTGCCACCAGTGATTTGGAGGTCCTCGCGTGGTCCTATAATTCACCCCTCCACTTT. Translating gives CATSDLEVLAWSYNSPLHF.

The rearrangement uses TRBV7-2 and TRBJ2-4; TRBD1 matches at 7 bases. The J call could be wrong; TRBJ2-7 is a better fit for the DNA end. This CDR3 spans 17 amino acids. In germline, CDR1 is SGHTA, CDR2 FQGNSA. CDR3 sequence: CASSLGAGGFTTYEQYF. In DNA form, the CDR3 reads TGTGCCAGCAGCCTGGGGGCAGGGGGTTTCACTACCTACGAGCAGTACTTC.

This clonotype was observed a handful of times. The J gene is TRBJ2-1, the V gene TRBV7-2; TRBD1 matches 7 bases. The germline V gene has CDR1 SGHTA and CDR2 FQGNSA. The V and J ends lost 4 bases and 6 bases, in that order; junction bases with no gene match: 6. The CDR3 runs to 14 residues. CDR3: CASSSRTGVNEQFF. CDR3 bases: TGTGCCAGCAGCTCTAGGACAGGAGTCAATGAGCAGTTCTTC. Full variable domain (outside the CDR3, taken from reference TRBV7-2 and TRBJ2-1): GAGVSQSPSNKVTEKGKDVELRCDPISGHTALYWYRQSLGQGLEFLIYFQGNSAPDKSGLPSDRFSAERTGGSVSTLTIQRTQQEDSAVYLCASSSRTGVNEQFFGPGTRLTVL.

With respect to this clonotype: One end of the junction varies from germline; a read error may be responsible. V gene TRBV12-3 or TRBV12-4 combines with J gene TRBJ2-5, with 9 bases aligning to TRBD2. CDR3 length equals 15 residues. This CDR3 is CVSSLSAGGQETQYF. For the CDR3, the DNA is TGTGTCAGCAGTTTATCGGCGGGGGGGCAAGAGACCCAGTACTTC.

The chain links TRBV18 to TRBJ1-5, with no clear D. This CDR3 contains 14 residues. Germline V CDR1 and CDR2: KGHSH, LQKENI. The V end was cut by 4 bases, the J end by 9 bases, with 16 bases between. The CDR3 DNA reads TGTGCCAGCTCACGGGAGGTGACCTATTCGCCCCAGCATTTT. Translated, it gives CASSREVTYSPQHF.

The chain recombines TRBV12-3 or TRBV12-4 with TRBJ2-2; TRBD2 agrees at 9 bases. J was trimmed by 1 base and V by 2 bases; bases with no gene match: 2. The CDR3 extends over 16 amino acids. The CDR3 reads CASSLPSGENTGELFF. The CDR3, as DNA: TGTGCCAGCAGTTTACCTAGCGGGGAGAACACCGGGGAGCTGTTTTTT.

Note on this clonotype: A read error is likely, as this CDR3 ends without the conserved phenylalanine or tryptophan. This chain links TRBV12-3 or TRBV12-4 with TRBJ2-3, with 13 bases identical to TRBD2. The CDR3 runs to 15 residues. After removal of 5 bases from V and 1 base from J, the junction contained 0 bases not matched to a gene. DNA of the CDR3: TGTGCCAGCAGTGGGACTAGCGGGGGCACAGATACGCAGTATTCT. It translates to CASSGTSGGTDTQYS.

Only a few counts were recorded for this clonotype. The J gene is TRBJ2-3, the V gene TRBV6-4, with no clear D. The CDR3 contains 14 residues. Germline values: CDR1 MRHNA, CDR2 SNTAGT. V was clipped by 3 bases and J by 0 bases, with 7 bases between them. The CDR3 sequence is CASSERSSTDTQYF. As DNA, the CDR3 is TGTGCCAGCAGTGAGAGGTCAAGCACAGATACGCAGTATTTT.

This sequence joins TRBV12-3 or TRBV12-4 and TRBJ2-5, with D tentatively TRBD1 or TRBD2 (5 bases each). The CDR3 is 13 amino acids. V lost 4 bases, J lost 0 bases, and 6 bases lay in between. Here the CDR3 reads CASSWGNQETQYF. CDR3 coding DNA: TGTGCCAGCAGTTGGGGGAACCAAGAGACCCAGTACTTC.

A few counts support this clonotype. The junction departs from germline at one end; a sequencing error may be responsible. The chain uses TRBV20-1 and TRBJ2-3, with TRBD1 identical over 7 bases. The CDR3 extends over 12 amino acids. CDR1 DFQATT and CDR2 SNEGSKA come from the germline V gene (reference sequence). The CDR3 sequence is CSAWDSSDTQYF. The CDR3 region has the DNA TGCAGTGCTTGGGACAGTTCAGATACACAGTATTTT.

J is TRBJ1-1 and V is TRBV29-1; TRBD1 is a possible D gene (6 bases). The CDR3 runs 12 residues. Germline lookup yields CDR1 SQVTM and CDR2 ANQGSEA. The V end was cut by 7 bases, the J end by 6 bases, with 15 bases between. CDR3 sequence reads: CSALTQGPEAFF. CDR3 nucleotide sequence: TGCAGCGCACTAACACAGGGCCCTGAAGCTTTCTTT.

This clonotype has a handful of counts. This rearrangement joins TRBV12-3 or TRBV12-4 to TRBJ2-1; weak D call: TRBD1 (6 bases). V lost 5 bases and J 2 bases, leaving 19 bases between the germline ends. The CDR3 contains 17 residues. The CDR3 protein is CASSNPDRTVTYNEQFF. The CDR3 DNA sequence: TGTGCCAGCAGTAACCCGGACAGAACGGTTACCTACAATGAGCAGTTCTTC.

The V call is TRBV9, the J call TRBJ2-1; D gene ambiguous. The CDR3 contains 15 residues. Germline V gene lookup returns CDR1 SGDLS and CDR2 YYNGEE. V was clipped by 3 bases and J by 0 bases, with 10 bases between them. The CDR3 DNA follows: TGTGCCAGCAGCGCTCAGGTGAGCTCCTACAATGAGCAGTTCTTC. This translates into CASSAQVSSYNEQFF.

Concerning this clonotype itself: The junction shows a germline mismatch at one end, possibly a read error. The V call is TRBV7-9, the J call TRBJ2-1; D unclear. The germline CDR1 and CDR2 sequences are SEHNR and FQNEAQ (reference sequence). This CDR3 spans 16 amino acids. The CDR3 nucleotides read TGTGCCGGCAGCCCGAGGTCGGCAAGTAATTACAATGAGCAGTTCTTC. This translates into CAGSPRSASNYNEQFF. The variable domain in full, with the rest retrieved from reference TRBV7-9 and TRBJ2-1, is DTGVSQNPRHKITKRGQNVTFRCDPISEHNRLYWYRQTLGQGPEFLTYFQNEAQLEKSRLLSDRFSAERPKGSFSTLEIQRTEQGDSAMYLCAGSPRSASNYNEQFFGPGTRLTVL.

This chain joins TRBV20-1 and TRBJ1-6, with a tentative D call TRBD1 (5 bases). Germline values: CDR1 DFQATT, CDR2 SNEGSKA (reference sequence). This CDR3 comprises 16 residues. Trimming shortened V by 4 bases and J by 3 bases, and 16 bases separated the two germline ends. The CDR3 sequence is CSAMARGVGYNSPLHF. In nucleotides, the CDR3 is TGCAGTGCTATGGCGAGGGGAGTCGGCTATAATTCACCCCTCCACTTT.

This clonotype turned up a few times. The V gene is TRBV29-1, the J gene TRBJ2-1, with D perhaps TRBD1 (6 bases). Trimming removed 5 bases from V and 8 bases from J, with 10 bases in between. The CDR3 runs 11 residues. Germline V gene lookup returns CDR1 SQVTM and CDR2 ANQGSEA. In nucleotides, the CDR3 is TGCAGCGTTCAGGGACATCATGAGCAGTTCTTC. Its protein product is CSVQGHHEQFF.

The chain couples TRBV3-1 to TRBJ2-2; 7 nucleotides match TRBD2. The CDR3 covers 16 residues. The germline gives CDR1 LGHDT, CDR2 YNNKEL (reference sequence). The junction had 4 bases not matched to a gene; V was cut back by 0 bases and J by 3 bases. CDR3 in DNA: TGTGCCAGCAGCCAAGATCGGACTAGTTACACCGGGGAGCTGTTTTTT. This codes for CASSQDRTSYTGELFF.

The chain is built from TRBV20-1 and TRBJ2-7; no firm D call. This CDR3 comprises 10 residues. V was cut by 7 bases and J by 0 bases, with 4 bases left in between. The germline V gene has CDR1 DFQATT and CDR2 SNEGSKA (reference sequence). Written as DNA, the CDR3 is TGCAGTGGGTGCTCCTACGAGCAGTACTTC. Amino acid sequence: CSGCSYEQYF.

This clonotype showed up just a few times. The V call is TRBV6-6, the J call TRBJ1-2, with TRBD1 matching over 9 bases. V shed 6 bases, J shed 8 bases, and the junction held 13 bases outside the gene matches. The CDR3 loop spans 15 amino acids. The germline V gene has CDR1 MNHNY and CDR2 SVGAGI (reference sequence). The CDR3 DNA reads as TGTGCCAGCAGACGTTTGACAGGGGGGGATGACGGCTACACCTTC. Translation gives CASRRLTGGDDGYTF.

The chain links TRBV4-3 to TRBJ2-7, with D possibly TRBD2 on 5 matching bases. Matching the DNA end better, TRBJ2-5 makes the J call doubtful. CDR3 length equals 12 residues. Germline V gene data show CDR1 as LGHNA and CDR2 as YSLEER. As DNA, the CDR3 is TGCGCCGCAAGGCCTAGCCGCGAGACCCAGTACTTC. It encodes CAARPSRETQYF.

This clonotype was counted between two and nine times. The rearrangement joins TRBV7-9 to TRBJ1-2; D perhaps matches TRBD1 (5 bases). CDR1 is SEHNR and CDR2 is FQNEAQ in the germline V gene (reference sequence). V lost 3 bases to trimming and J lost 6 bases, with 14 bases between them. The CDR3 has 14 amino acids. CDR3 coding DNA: TGTGCCAGCAGCTTTGAGACAGCTATCGATGGCTACACCTTC. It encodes CASSFETAIDGYTF.

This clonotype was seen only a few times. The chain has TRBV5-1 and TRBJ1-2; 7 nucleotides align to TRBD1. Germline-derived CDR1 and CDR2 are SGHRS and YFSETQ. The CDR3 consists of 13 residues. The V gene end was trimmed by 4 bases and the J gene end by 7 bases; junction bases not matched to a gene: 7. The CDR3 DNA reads TGCGCCAGCAGCCTCACAGGGGCGGTTGGCTACACCTTC. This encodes CASSLTGAVGYTF.

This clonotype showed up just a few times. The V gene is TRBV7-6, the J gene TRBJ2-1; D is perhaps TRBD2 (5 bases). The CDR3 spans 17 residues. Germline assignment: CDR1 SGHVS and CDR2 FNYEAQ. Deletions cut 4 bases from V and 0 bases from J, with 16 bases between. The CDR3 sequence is CASSYTSPGSSYNEQFF. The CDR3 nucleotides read TGTGCCAGCAGCTATACGTCGCCGGGGAGCTCCTACAATGAGCAGTTCTTC.

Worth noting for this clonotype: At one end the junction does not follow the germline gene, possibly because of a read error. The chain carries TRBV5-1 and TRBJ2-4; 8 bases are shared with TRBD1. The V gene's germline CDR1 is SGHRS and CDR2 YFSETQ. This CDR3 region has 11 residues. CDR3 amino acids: CAGSVGQERYF. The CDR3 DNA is TGCGCCGGCAGCGTGGGACAGGAGCGGTACTTC.

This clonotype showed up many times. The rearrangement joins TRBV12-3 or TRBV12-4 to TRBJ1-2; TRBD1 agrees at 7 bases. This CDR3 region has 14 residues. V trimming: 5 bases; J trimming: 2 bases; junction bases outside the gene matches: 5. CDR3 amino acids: CASSAGQLNYGYTF. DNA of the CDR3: TGTGCCAGCAGTGCGGGACAGCTAAACTATGGCTACACCTTC.